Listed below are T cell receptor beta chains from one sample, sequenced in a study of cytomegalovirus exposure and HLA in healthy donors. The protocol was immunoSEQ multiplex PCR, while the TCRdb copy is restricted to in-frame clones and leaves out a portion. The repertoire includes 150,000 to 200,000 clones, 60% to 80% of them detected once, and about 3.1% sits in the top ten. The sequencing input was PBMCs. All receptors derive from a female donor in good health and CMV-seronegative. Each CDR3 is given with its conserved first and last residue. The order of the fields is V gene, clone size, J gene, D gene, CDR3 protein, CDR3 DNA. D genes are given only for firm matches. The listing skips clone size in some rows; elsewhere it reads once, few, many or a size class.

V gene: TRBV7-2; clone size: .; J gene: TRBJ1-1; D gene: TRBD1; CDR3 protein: CASSLALDRGPEAFF; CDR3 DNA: TGTGCCAGCAGCTTAGCGCTGGACAGGGGGCCTGAAGCTTTCTTT
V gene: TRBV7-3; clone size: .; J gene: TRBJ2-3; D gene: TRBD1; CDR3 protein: CASSRTGVLTDTQYF; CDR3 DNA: TGTGCCAGCAGCCGGACAGGGGTTCTGACAGATACGCAGTATTTT
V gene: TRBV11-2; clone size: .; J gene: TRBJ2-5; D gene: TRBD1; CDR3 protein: CASSDRGWETQYF; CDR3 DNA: TGTGCCAGCAGCGACAGGGGGTGGGAGACCCAGTACTTC
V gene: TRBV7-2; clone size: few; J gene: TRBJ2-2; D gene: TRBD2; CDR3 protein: CASSLAGGGNTGELFF; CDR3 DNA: TGTGCCAGCAGCTTAGCCGGGGGGGGCAACACCGGGGAGCTGTTTTTT
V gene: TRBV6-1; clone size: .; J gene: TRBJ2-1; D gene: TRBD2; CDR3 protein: CASSEGGFKREGFYNEQFF; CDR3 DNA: TGTGCCAGCAGTGAAGGGGGTTTTAAGCGGGAGGGCTTCTACAATGAGCAGTTCTTC
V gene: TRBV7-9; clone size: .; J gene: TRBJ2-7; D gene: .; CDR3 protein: CASTRQAEFDEQYF; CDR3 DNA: TGTGCCAGCACCAGACAGGCAGAATTTGACGAGCAGTACTTC
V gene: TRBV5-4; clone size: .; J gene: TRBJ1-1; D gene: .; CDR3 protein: CASSPFLNTEAFF; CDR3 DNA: TGTGCCAGCAGCCCCTTTTTGAACACTGAAGCTTTCTTT
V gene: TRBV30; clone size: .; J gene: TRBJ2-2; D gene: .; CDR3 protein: CAWSVGRGSGELFF; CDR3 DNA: TGTGCCTGGAGTGTAGGTCGTGGGAGCGGGGAGCTGTTTTTT
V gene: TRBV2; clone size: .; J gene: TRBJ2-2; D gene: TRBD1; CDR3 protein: CASRGQGARTGELFF; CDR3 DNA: TGTGCCAGCAGAGGACAGGGGGCGAGGACCGGGGAGCTGTTTTTT
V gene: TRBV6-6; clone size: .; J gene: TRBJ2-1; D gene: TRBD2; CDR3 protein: CASSPLGGSHYNEQFF; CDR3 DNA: TGTGCCAGCAGCCCCCTCGGCGGGAGCCACTACAATGAGCAGTTCTTC
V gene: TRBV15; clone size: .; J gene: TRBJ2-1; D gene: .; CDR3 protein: CATSQGLHNEQFF; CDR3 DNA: TGTGCCACCAGTCAAGGACTACACAATGAGCAGTTCTTC
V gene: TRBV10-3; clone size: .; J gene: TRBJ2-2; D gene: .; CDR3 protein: CAIRAENTGELFF; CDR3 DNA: TGTGCCATCAGAGCGGAGAACACCGGGGAGCTGTTTTTT
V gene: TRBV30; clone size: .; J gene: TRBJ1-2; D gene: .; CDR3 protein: CAWSVQGTYGYTF; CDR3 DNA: TGTGCCTGGAGTGTACAGGGTACCTATGGCTACACCTTC
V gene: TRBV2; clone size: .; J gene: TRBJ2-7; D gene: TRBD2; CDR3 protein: CASNLAGVSEQYF; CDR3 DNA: TGTGCCAGCAACCTAGCGGGAGTATCCGAGCAGTACTTC
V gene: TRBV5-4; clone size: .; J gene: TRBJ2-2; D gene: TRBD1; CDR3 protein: CASSFRTGDVTGELFF; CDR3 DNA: TGTGCCAGCAGCTTCCGGACAGGGGATGTCACCGGGGAGCTGTTTTTT
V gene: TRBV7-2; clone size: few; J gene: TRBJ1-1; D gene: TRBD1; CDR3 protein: CASSRLGQFMNTEAFF; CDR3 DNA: TGTGCCAGCAGCCGACTGGGACAGTTCATGAACACTGAAGCTTTCTTT